This T cell receptor (beta chain) was sequenced for a study of T-cell reconstitution after alpha-beta-depleted transplantation in children. A TCRbeta library incorporating unique molecular identifiers was prepared. TCRdb ran MiXCR on the PCR reads and lists one entry per CDR3 protein. The table shows 250,000 to 400,000 distinct CDR3 sequences, with 23% occurring only once. V lost 0 bases and J lost 1; bases outside the gene matches: 14. Germline V lookup: CDR1 MNHEY, CDR2 SVGEGT. The CDR3 spans 20 residues. The source was PBMCs, mostly from graft donor cells, collected 180 days after TCRalphabeta/CD19-depleted stem cell transplant. The clonotype was recovered from a male patient between 5 and 17 years old who had a stem cell transplant for acute lymphoblastic leukemia, so the T cells may come from the graft donor. The chain joins TRBV6-2 or TRBV6-3 to TRBJ2-1, with 8 bases fitting TRBD2. The CDR3 sequence is CASSYSSEREPPLSYNEQFF. CDR3 bases: TGTGCCAGCAGTTACTCCTCGGAGCGGGAGCCCCCCCTTTCCTACAATGAGCAGTTCTTC.